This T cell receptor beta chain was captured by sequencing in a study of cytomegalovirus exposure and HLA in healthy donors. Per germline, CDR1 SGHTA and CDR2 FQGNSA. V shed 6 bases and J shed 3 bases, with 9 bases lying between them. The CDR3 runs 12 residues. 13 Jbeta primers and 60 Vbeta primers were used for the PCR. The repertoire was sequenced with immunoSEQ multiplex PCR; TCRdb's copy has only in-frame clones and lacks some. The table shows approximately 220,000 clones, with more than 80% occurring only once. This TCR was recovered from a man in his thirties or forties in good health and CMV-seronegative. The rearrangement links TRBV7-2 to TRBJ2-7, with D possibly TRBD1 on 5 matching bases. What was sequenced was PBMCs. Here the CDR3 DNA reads TGTGCCAGCAGTTTGACAGACTACGAGCAGTACTTC. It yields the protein CASSLTDYEQYF. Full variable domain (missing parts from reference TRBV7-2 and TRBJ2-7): GAGVSQSPSNKVTEKGKDVELRCDPISGHTALYWYRQSLGQGLEFLIYFQGNSAPDKSGLPSDRFSAERTGGSVSTLTIQRTQQEDSAVYLCASSLTDYEQYFGPGTRLTVT.